The sequence of this T cell receptor beta chain was determined in a study of cytomegalovirus exposure and HLA in healthy donors. Nominal health characterized the donors when sampled, though unrecorded immune exposures were likely. The PCR ran on 60 Vbeta and 13 Jbeta primers. Data came from immunoSEQ multiplex PCR; TCRdb stores just in-frame clones and leaves some out. In the table there are 90,000 to 150,000 clones, over 65% of which are singletons. The CDR3 spans 13 residues. In germline, CDR1 is GTSNPN, CDR2 SVGIG (reference sequence). Unmatched junction bases numbered 4, after V lost 3 bases and J lost 5 bases.

This clonotype was sampled from a woman in her thirties in good health and CMV-seropositive. The sequenced sample consisted of PBMCs. The chain is built from TRBV30 and TRBJ1-5; 7 nucleotides match TRBD1. The CDR3 DNA sequence: TGTGCCTGGAGCGGGGGACAGTATCAGCCCCAGCATTTT. Its protein product is CAWSGGQYQPQHF.